The 22 T cell receptor beta chains below all came from one sample that was sequenced in a study of T cell responses to AZD1222 COVID-19 vaccine. Sequenced by immunoSEQ multiplex PCR; TCRdb stores in-frame clones only, minus some. This sample has over 150,000 clones; about 90% occur once, and the top ten carry 4.4%. The sample was peripheral blood, taken on day 0 of MenACWY control vaccination. The receptors were gathered from an adult in good health.

J is TRBJ2-4 and V is TRBV7-9; maybe TRBD2 (6 bases). V dropped 4 bases and J dropped 0 bases, with 16 bases sitting between them. Germline-derived CDR1 and CDR2 are SEHNR and FQNEAQ (reference sequence). CDR3 length equals 17 residues. The CDR3 reads CASSSWDGGIAKNIQYF. The CDR3 DNA reads TGTGCCAGCAGCTCTTGGGACGGAGGGATAGCCAAAAACATTCAGTACTTC.

The rearrangement joins TRBV18 to TRBJ1-1, with unresolved D. The CDR3 has 13 amino acids. Per germline, CDR1 KGHSH and CDR2 LQKENI. Trimming pared 4 bases from V and 4 bases from J, leaving 10 bases between. The CDR3 spells CASSRVSATEAFF. Written as DNA, the CDR3 is TGTGCCAGCTCACGGGTATCAGCCACTGAAGCTTTCTTT.

This chain uses TRBV30 with TRBJ1-2, with D unclear. The germline V gene encodes CDR1 GTSNPN and CDR2 SVGIG (reference sequence). The CDR3 sequence is 13 residues long. Trimming shortened V by 0 bases and J by 3 bases, and 8 bases separated the two germline ends. CDR3: CAWSVPLDYGYTF. The CDR3 nucleotides read TGTGCCTGGAGTGTGCCGCTGGACTATGGCTACACCTTC.

The chain joins TRBV12-3 or TRBV12-4 to TRBJ1-2; 7 nucleotides agree with TRBD1. This CDR3 spans 12 amino acids. With 6 bases clipped from V and 6 bases from J, the junction kept 4 bases outside the gene matches. Here the CDR3 DNA reads TGTGCCAGCAGCTATACAGGGGATGGCTACACCTTC. Translated: CASSYTGDGYTF.

The gene calls are TRBV7-2 and TRBJ1-2; 7 nucleotides agree with TRBD1. Germline loops: CDR1 SGHTA, CDR2 FQGNSA. Losses at the gene ends were 1 base for V and 4 bases for J; bases not matched to a gene: 3. The CDR3 extends over 14 amino acids. CDR3 sequence (DNA): TGTGCCAGCAGCTTAGAGACAGGGTTCTATGGCTACACCTTC. This codes for CASSLETGFYGYTF.

This chain uses TRBV10-1 with TRBJ1-5; no definite D call. V was clipped by 3 bases and J by 0 bases, with 9 bases between them. This CDR3 is built from 15 residues. The germline gives CDR1 WNHNN, CDR2 SYGVQD (reference sequence). CDR3 protein: CASSDYAISNQPQHF. DNA of the CDR3: TGCGCCAGCAGTGACTACGCTATTAGCAATCAGCCCCAGCATTTT.

The chain recombines TRBV11-3 with TRBJ2-3, with 9 bases lining up with TRBD2. Unmatched junction bases numbered 12, after V lost 0 bases and J lost 5 bases. The CDR3 has 18 amino acids. From germline, CDR1 is SGHNT and CDR2 YENEEA. CDR3 in amino acids: CASSLEGGIAGELDTQYF. CDR3 coding DNA: TGTGCCAGCAGCTTAGAAGGGGGCATAGCGGGAGAGCTAGATACGCAGTATTTT. The full variable domain, in which reference TRBV11-3 and TRBJ2-3 provide the parts outside the CDR3, is EAGVVQSPRYKIIEKKQPVAFWCNPISGHNTLYWYLQNLGQGPELLIRYENEEAVDDSQLPKDRFSAERLKGVDSTLKIQPAELGDSAVYLCASSLEGGIAGELDTQYFGPGTRLTVL.

V and J are TRBV7-2 and TRBJ1-2; D not certain. The V end lost 2 bases, the J end lost 5 bases, and 15 bases lay between the germline ends. Germline assignment: CDR1 SGHTA and CDR2 FQGNSA. This CDR3 comprises 15 residues. CDR3 loop: CASSLSGRGSYGYTF. CDR3 coding DNA: TGTGCCAGCAGCTTATCTGGTCGAGGGTCATATGGCTACACCTTC.

V is TRBV19 and J is TRBJ1-6; D possibly corresponds to TRBD1 (5 bases). This CDR3 comprises 14 residues. Trimming took off 6 bases at V and 7 bases at J, with 13 bases between the two ends. The V gene's germline CDR1 is LNHDA and CDR2 SQIVND (reference sequence). The CDR3 region is CASSPGSANSPLHF. The CDR3, as DNA: TGTGCCAGTAGCCCAGGGAGTGCGAATTCACCCCTCCACTTT.

This chain connects TRBV30 to TRBJ2-1, with D perhaps given as TRBD1 or TRBD2 (6 bases each). The CDR3 covers 12 residues. The germline CDR1 and CDR2 sequences are GTSNPN and SVGIG (reference sequence). The V end was cut by 3 bases, the J end by 9 bases, with 12 bases between. The CDR3 DNA is TGTGCCTGGAGGGAGGGGGGAGTTGAGCAGTTCTTC. Its protein is CAWREGGVEQFF.

The chain carries TRBV23-1 and TRBJ2-1; 9 positions agree with TRBD1. TRBV23-1 is identified as an open reading frame with a role that is uncertain. V lost 0 bases to trimming and J lost 2 bases; unmatched junction nucleotides: 8. The CDR3 spans 18 residues. CDR3 in DNA: TGCGCCAGCAGTCAATCGAAAGGTCGGACAGGGGCCTACAATGAGCAGTTCTTC. Translated, it gives CASSQSKGRTGAYNEQFF.

The V gene is TRBV5-6, the J gene TRBJ1-2, with 7 bases that match TRBD1. The V segment lost 4 bases and the J segment 4 bases; nucleotides outside the gene matches: 16. The CDR3 totals 17 residues. CDR1 and CDR2 from the germline V gene are SGHDT and YYEEEE. The CDR3 DNA follows: TGTGCCAGCAGCCGCACCGGACAGGTTAACCTAGCCTATGGCTACACCTTC. Translating gives CASSRTGQVNLAYGYTF.

The chain employs TRBV5-8 and TRBJ1-1; D uncertain. The V end was cut by 3 bases, the J end by 7 bases, with 13 bases between. This CDR3 contains 13 residues. In germline, CDR1 is SGHTS, CDR2 YDEGEE. The CDR3 is CASSYGGRFEAFF. Written as DNA, the CDR3 is TGTGCCAGCAGCTATGGCGGCCGCTTTGAAGCTTTCTTT.

The chain employs TRBV7-3 and TRBJ2-3; D tentatively fits TRBD1 or TRBD2 (6 bases each). CDR1 and CDR2 from the germline V gene are SGHTA and FQGTGA. The CDR3 runs 17 residues. The V end lost 0 bases, the J end lost 8 bases, and 21 bases lay between the germline ends. This CDR3 is CASSLTPRGRAGSTQYF. The CDR3 bases are TGTGCCAGCAGCTTAACGCCCAGGGGCCGAGCGGGCTCTACGCAGTATTTT.

This clone was detected once. The gene calls are TRBV18 and TRBJ1-1; D unclear. V was cut by 1 base and J by 9 bases, with 12 bases left in between. This CDR3 has 13 amino acids. Per the germline V gene, CDR1 is KGHSH and CDR2 is LQKENI. This CDR3 is CASSPQGSGKAFF. DNA of the CDR3: TGTGCCAGCTCACCACAAGGGTCGGGGAAAGCTTTCTTT.

The V call is TRBV2, the J call TRBJ1-6; 8 nucleotides line up with TRBD1. Losses at the gene ends were 7 bases for V and 8 bases for J; bases not matched to a gene: 4. CDR1 and CDR2 (germline): SNHLY, FYNNEI. The CDR3 is 13 residues long. The CDR3 coding sequence is TGTGCCAGCAAGGACAGGGAGGATTCACCCCTCCACTTT. Translated: CASKDREDSPLHF. The full variable domain, completed using reference TRBV2 and TRBJ1-6, is EPEVTQTPSHQVTQMGQEVILRCVPISNHLYFYWYRQILGQKVEFLVSFYNNEISEKSEIFDDQFSVERPDGSNFTLKIRSTKLEDSAMYFCASKDREDSPLHFGNGTRLTVT.

The chain couples TRBV5-1 to TRBJ2-3, with 7 positions matching TRBD2. CDR1 is SGHRS and CDR2 is YFSETQ in the germline V gene. After removal of 1 base from V and 1 base from J, the junction contained 6 bases not matched to a gene. The length of the CDR3 is 16 residues. The CDR3 loop is CASSLLAGAGTDTQYF. In DNA form, the CDR3 reads TGCGCCAGCAGCTTGCTTGCGGGAGCGGGCACAGATACGCAGTATTTT.

The chain recombines TRBV21-1 with TRBJ1-1; the table's D call of TRBD1 was not tested on the DNA. TRBV21-1 is given as a pseudogene. This CDR3 has 15 residues. In DNA, the CDR3 is TGTGCCAGCAGCAAAAAACGAGGGGGCAACACTGAAGCTTTCTTT. It translates to CASSKKRGGNTEAFF.

The CDR3 region has the DNA TGTGCCAGCAGCTTGGGCGTAGATCAGCCCCAGCATTTT. Encoded protein: CASSLGVDQPQHF. The chain couples TRBV11-3 to TRBJ1-5; D remains unclear. CDR1 and CDR2 from the germline V gene are SGHNT and YENEEA. This CDR3 comprises 13 residues. Trimming stripped 3 bases from V and 5 bases from J, with 8 bases between.

The chain joins TRBV19 to TRBJ1-3; no definite D call. V was trimmed by 8 bases and J by 2 bases, leaving 13 bases between them. Germline V gene sequence: CDR1 LNHDA, CDR2 SQIVND (reference sequence). This CDR3 is 14 amino acids long. CDR3 sequence: CASSLGSTGNTIYF. CDR3 coding DNA: TGTGCCAGTTCCCTCGGGTCAACTGGAAACACCATATATTTT.

This chain connects TRBV6-1 to TRBJ2-6; D ambiguous. Germline CDR1 is MNHNS and CDR2 is SASEGT. Deletions cut 4 bases from V and 1 base from J, with 11 bases between. The CDR3 sequence is 16 residues long. The DNA of the CDR3 is TGTGCCAGCAGTGCTTGGAAAGAGTCTGGGGCCAACGTCCTGACTTTC. It translates to CASSAWKESGANVLTF.

Of note for this clone: Other nucleotide sequences from this sample produce the same CDR3. V is TRBV5-1 and J is TRBJ2-7; 9 nucleotides match TRBD1. The length of the CDR3 is 14 residues. V was clipped by 0 bases and J by 3 bases; unmatched bases: 1. Germline lookup yields CDR1 SGHRS and CDR2 YFSETQ. This CDR3 reads CASSLEGQGYEQYF. In DNA form, the CDR3 reads TGCGCCAGCAGCTTGGAGGGACAGGGCTACGAGCAGTACTTC.